This paragraph reports one TCR beta chain. It lacks a known antigen. Base qualities are not at hand, and no much larger clone is one base apart. CDR1 and CDR2 were assigned from the germline V gene as KGHDR and SFDVKD. The junction carries 8 bases between V and J, which are trimmed by 4 bases and 6 bases respectively. From its cysteine to its phenylalanine, the CDR3 spans 12 amino acids. CDR3 DNA is the only sequence kept; it has 36 bases, read in frame from the first base. The data stem from a study of T cell repertoires in cytomegalovirus infection (dated by TCRdb to between 2018 and 2021). In terms of the full investigation: Because public TCR beta signatures pointed to carriage of CMV infection together with the matching HLA type, the HLA type of each donor mattered for the analysis.

For sequencing, an Illumina HiSeq 1500 was employed. TCRdb applied fastp at Q25 and MiXCR to the public reads, then kept only in-frame beta chains. When rows share a CDR3 protein, they turn into one entry using the most common DNA and genes. The sample records a few hundred thousand distinct CDR3 sequences, about a quarter of which are singletons. In total, the top ten clones hold 13% of the sample. Study-level results and caveats: The ex vivo response was dominated by HLA-C-restricted CMV-specific TCR beta clonotypes, which also provided the single most frequent clonotype in two of eight donors. In both this cohort and an independent approximately 400-donor cohort, the cumulative frequency of public TCR beta family members distinguished carriers of CMV infection plus the relevant HLA type.

The sample was PBMCs. The receptor comes from a human donor in good health (CMV status not recorded). Some clones in this sample may be carry-over from other donors' samples. This chain is built from TRBV24-1 and TRBJ1-2, with the D gene not clear enough to name. The encoded CDR3 is CATSDSPDGYTF. The nucleotide sequence reads TGTGCCACCAGTGACAGCCCCGATGGCTACACCTTC.